This T cell receptor beta chain was identified during a study of cytomegalovirus exposure and HLA in healthy donors. A multiplex PCR was run with 60 Vbeta primers and 13 Jbeta primers. The assay was immunoSEQ multiplex PCR, and TCRdb's table has in-frame clones only and misses some. Counted here are 150,000 to 200,000 clones, more than 70% occurring once; the ten biggest clones make up about 11%. This receptor was identified in a man aged 18-30 years in good health and CMV-seropositive. Material for sequencing was PBMCs.

CDR3 region: CASSVRPDMNTEAFF. The CDR3 region has the DNA TGTGCCAGCAGCGTTCGCCCAGACATGAACACTGAAGCTTTCTTT. V gene TRBV9 combines with J gene TRBJ1-1; the D is unclear. V was pared by 2 bases and J by 0 bases, with 11 bases between. The length of the CDR3 is 15 residues. CDR1 is SGDLS, CDR2 YYNGEE, per germline.